This passage covers 15 T cell receptor beta chains from one sample sequenced in a study of shared clonotypes between healthy human individuals. Generated by immunoSEQ multiplex PCR, the TCRdb table keeps only in-frame clones and is missing some. Of approximately 500,000 clones in the sample, 90% to 96% were seen once. The sample was naive CD4+ T cells sorted from blood. The sample's subset: CD45RA+ positively selected. These receptors were collected from a woman under 40 in good health.

The V and J genes are TRBV19 and TRBJ1-5, with TRBD1 matching 9 bases. This CDR3 contains 15 residues. J lost 3 bases, V lost 4 bases, and 4 bases had no gene match. Germline V lookup: CDR1 LNHDA, CDR2 SQIVND (reference sequence). The CDR3 DNA is TGTGCCAGTAGTACACAGGGGGCAATCAATCAGCCCCAGCATTTT. As protein: CASSTQGAINQPQHF.

This rearrangement joins TRBV28 to TRBJ2-3; 11 bases match TRBD2. This CDR3 has 16 amino acids. Losses at the gene ends were 6 bases for V and 4 bases for J; bases not matched to a gene: 9. CDR1 and CDR2 (germline): MDHEN, SYDVKM. CDR3 amino acids: CASSQPLAGEADTQYF. CDR3 nucleotides: TGTGCCAGCAGCCAGCCACTAGCGGGAGAAGCAGATACGCAGTATTTT.

The chain has TRBV7-9 and TRBJ2-5, with TRBD1 as a possible D gene (6 bases). The germline gives CDR1 SEHNR, CDR2 FQNEAQ (reference sequence). Trimming removed 4 bases at V and 5 bases at J, with 11 bases between. The CDR3 contains 13 residues. As DNA, the CDR3 is TGTGCCAGCAGCTACAACAGGGCGGAGACCCAGTACTTC. Amino acid sequence: CASSYNRAETQYF.

The rearrangement links TRBV7-2 to TRBJ1-2; the match to TRBD1 covers 9 bases. Trimming took 5 bases from V and 3 from J; bases not matched to a gene: 7. CDR1 and CDR2 from the germline V gene are SGHTA and FQGNSA. The CDR3 is made up of 15 amino acids. CDR3 sequence reads: CASSLRTGVDYGYTF. In nucleotides, the CDR3 is TGTGCCAGCAGCCTAAGGACAGGGGTAGACTATGGCTACACCTTC.

Only a few counts were recorded for this clone. The J gene is TRBJ2-1, the V gene TRBV10-1; D is tentatively TRBD1 or TRBD2 (5 bases each). V was cut by 4 bases and J by 4 bases, with 14 bases left in between. Germline values: CDR1 WNHNN, CDR2 SYGVQD (reference sequence). The CDR3 spans 15 residues. CDR3 residues: CASSVAGTRYNEQFF. CDR3 DNA: TGCGCCAGCAGTGTTGCAGGGACGAGGTACAATGAGCAGTTCTTC.

V and J are TRBV21-1 and TRBJ1-2; the table's D call, TRBD1, was not checked against the DNA. TRBV21-1 is classified as a pseudogene. The CDR3 consists of 17 residues. The CDR3 nucleotides read TGTGCCAGCAGCAAAGGTCCCAGGGGCGCCGACAACTATGGCTACACCTTC. Its protein is CASSKGPRGADNYGYTF.

The chain links TRBV28 to TRBJ2-7; D is unresolved. V shed 3 bases and J shed 6 bases, with 12 bases lying between them. Per the germline V gene, CDR1 is MDHEN and CDR2 is SYDVKM. The length of the CDR3 is 13 residues. CDR3 in DNA: TGTGCCAGCAGTTTCCCCGACATAGGCGAGCAGTACTTC. This gives the protein CASSFPDIGEQYF.

This clone came up once. The J gene is TRBJ2-6, the V gene TRBV6-5, with unresolved D. The CDR3 is 15 amino acids. CDR1 is MNHEY, CDR2 SVGAGI, per germline. V lost 5 bases, J lost 1 base, and 9 bases lay in between. CDR3 sequence reads: CASSPWRSGANVLTF. The CDR3, as DNA: TGTGCCAGCAGTCCCTGGCGGTCTGGGGCCAACGTCCTGACTTTC.

Regarding this clone: The sample holds other DNA sequences that translate to the same CDR3. The V gene is TRBV28, the J gene TRBJ2-1; tentative D call: TRBD2 (5 bases). The V gene's germline CDR1 is MDHEN and CDR2 SYDVKM. V dropped 2 bases and J dropped 6 bases, with 8 bases sitting between them. The CDR3 totals 13 residues. CDR3 region: CASSLLGGNEQFF. CDR3 in DNA: TGTGCCAGCAGTTTACTCGGAGGCAATGAGCAGTTCTTC.

This clone was found a few times. V usage is TRBV13 and J usage is TRBJ2-7, with 10 nucleotides matching TRBD2. CDR1 and CDR2 (germline): PRHDT, FYEKMQ (reference sequence). With V trimmed by 5 bases and J by 6 bases, 19 bases remained unmatched. The CDR3 is made up of 18 amino acids. The CDR3 region is CASSPDFVSGRPQSEQYF. CDR3 bases: TGTGCCAGCAGCCCAGACTTCGTTAGCGGGAGGCCTCAAAGCGAGCAGTACTTC.

V usage is TRBV6-4 and J usage is TRBJ2-3, with 13 bases fitting TRBD2. Germline trimming cut 5 bases from V and 2 bases from J; bases unmatched to any gene: 7. This CDR3 spans 17 amino acids. Germline CDR1 reads MRHNA; CDR2 reads SNTAGT. CDR3 sequence (DNA): TGTGCCAGCAGTCCGGGACTAGCGGGAATAAACACAGATACGCAGTATTTT. Its protein is CASSPGLAGINTDTQYF.

This chain uses TRBV2 with TRBJ1-1; 7 positions match TRBD1. This CDR3 region has 15 residues. Germline V gives CDR1 SNHLY, CDR2 FYNNEI. The junction had 5 bases not matched to a gene; V was cut back by 0 bases and J by 4 bases. CDR3 coding DNA: TGTGCCAGCAGTGAAGCTCCCAGGGGGATCACTGAAGCTTTCTTT. Amino acid sequence: CASSEAPRGITEAFF.

This rearrangement joins TRBV30 to TRBJ2-1; D remains unclear. Germline lookup yields CDR1 GTSNPN and CDR2 SVGIG (reference sequence). Trimming left V 0 bases short and J 6 bases short, with 9 bases between. The CDR3 extends over 13 amino acids. The DNA of the CDR3 is TGTGCCTGGAGTGTACGATATCGCAATGAGCAGTTCTTC. Protein: CAWSVRYRNEQFF.

The chain is built from TRBV7-9 and TRBJ1-2, with D possibly being TRBD1 (6 bases). The CDR3 is 16 residues long. The V end was cut by 1 base, the J end by 1 base, with 13 bases between. Germline loops: CDR1 SEHNR, CDR2 FQNEAQ (reference sequence). Here the CDR3 DNA reads TGTGCCAGCAGCTTAGGACCTAGGGGGTTTAACTATGGCTACACCTTC. Amino acids: CASSLGPRGFNYGYTF.

CDR3 sequence: CASSTDILSGNTIYF. The CDR3 DNA sequence: TGTGCCAGCAGCACTGACATCCTCTCTGGAAACACCATATATTTT. This rearrangement joins TRBV9 to TRBJ1-3; D is uncertain. The CDR3 runs 15 residues. Germline values: CDR1 SGDLS, CDR2 YYNGEE. The germline V and J ends were trimmed by 4 bases and 0 bases, with 11 bases remaining between them.